This TCR beta chain appears in the sequencing data of a study of Graves' ophthalmopathy and Graves' hyperthyroidism. This CDR3 has 15 residues. Germline CDR1 reads SGHRS; CDR2 reads YFSETQ. Trimming took off 4 bases at V and 7 bases at J, with 15 bases between the two ends. Amplification of the TCR beta CDR3 regions used RNA transcripts (as template). Investigators did first-round RT-PCR with HTBI primers, then second-round multiplex PCR. TCRdb independently ran MiXCR on the multiplex PCR reads; one entry per CDR3 protein. The repertoire holds 360,000 or so distinct CDR3 sequences, with approximately 20% as singletons. There are many counts of this clonotype.

Material: peripheral blood. This TCR was sampled from a woman between 18 and 29 years old with Graves' ophthalmopathy. The chain joins TRBV5-1 to TRBJ1-6; D might be TRBD1 (5 bases). CDR3 amino acids: CASSLGGSGNSPLHF. DNA for the CDR3: TGCGCCAGCAGCCTGGGGGGATCGGGAAATTCACCCCTCCACTTT.